This T cell receptor beta chain was profiled in a study of blood T cell repertoires in COVID-19. Overall study: From the United States, Italy and Spain came samples of acute and convalescent COVID-19.

Original analysis: Reference gene primers were amplified, and this amplification served to estimate nucleated cell counts. Measured with immunoSEQ multiplex PCR; TCRdb has only the in-frame clones, and not every one. V and J calls and clone size come straight from that table; D and trimming were deduced from the DNA. The table has some 250,000 clones, about nine tenths seen once. Germline-derived CDR1 and CDR2 are MNHEY and SVGAGI. V gave up 8 bases and J gave up 2 bases, with 13 bases separating them. This CDR3 spans 13 amino acids. This chain connects TRBV6-5 to TRBJ2-7; weak D call: TRBD1 (6 bases). This sequence was found in a man aged 60 to 69 who had recovered from COVID-19. Sequenced: peripheral blood. CDR3 in amino acids: CASGRQAAYEQYV. The CDR3 DNA sequence: TGTGCCAGCGGACGACAGGCTGCCTACGAGCAGTACGTC.